This T cell receptor beta chain is drawn from a study of early T cells in non-severe SARS-CoV-2 infection. Via MiXCR, TCRdb re-called the 5' RACE reads, giving one row per CDR3 protein. The profile shows tens of thousands of distinct CDR3 sequences, about 12% of them singletons. The CDR3 covers 14 residues. The ends lost 6 bases at V and 5 bases at J; junction bases unmatched: 5. The V gene's germline CDR1 is MNHEY and CDR2 SMNVEV (reference sequence). Sequencing input: whole blood. The sequence was collected from an adult who was a healthcare worker with PCR-confirmed SARS-CoV-2 infection or an uninfected control (not recorded which). The chain is built from TRBV27 and TRBJ1-5, with TRBD1 identical over 9 bases. The CDR3 reads CASRSGTGHQPQHF. CDR3 DNA: TGTGCCAGCAGGTCCGGGACAGGGCATCAGCCCCAGCATTTT.